A single sample gave rise to the 18 T cell receptor beta chains below, sequenced in a study of T cell repertoires in cytomegalovirus infection. Via MiXCR, TCRdb re-called the reads, giving one row per CDR3 protein. The table lists 300,000 or so distinct CDR3 sequences, 25% of them singletons. Their target antigens are unknown. The sample consisted of cultured PBMCs, taken from culture after CMV antigen stimulation. Source of these receptors: a human donor in good health (CMV status not recorded). Some clones in this sample may be carry-over from other donors' samples.

This clonotype was found many times. V usage is TRBV28 and J usage is TRBJ1-1; 9 bases agree with TRBD1. The CDR3 is made up of 16 amino acids. Germline V lookup: CDR1 MDHEN, CDR2 SYDVKM. V was pared by 6 bases and J by 7 bases, with 15 bases of the junction left unmatched. The CDR3 region is CASRLNLGQGKVEAFF. DNA for the CDR3: TGTGCCAGCAGGTTAAACCTGGGACAGGGTAAAGTTGAAGCTTTCTTT. The full variable domain, its missing parts supplied by reference TRBV28 and TRBJ1-1, is DVKVTQSSRYLVKRTGEKVFLECVQDMDHENMFWYRQDPGLGLRLIYFSYDVKMKEKGDIPEGYSVSREKKERFSLILESASTNQTSMYLCASRLNLGQGKVEAFFGQGTRLTVV.

This clonotype was observed a handful of times. The rearrangement uses TRBV7-2 and TRBJ2-4; 8 bases map to TRBD1. Germline loops: CDR1 SGHTA, CDR2 FQGNSA. This CDR3 is 14 amino acids long. J lost 10 bases, V lost 5 bases, and 10 bases had no gene match. The CDR3 region is CASSLTRTGLIQYF. CDR3 DNA sequence: TGTGCCAGCAGCCTAACCCGGACAGGGTTGATTCAGTACTTC. Drawing the rest from reference TRBV7-2 and TRBJ2-4, the complete variable domain is GAGVSQSPSNKVTEKGKDVELRCDPISGHTALYWYRQSLGQGLEFLIYFQGNSAPDKSGLPSDRFSAERTGGSVSTLTIQRTQQEDSAVYLCASSLTRTGLIQYFGAGTRLSVL.

V and J are TRBV19 and TRBJ1-1, with a weak D call TRBD1 (6 bases). This CDR3 has 15 residues. Trimming removed 6 bases from V and 5 bases from J, with 19 bases in between. The germline V gene has CDR1 LNHDA and CDR2 SQIVND (reference sequence). CDR3: CASSQRRGSRTEAFF. In DNA form, the CDR3 reads TGTGCCAGTAGCCAGCGGAGGGGGAGTAGAACTGAAGCTTTCTTT.

This clonotype was seen only a few times. V gene TRBV7-2 combines with J gene TRBJ2-1, with 8 bases lining up with TRBD2. The V gene end was trimmed by 1 base and the J gene end by 7 bases; junction bases not matched to a gene: 6. Looked up from germline, CDR1 is SGHTA and CDR2 is FQGNSA. This CDR3 region has 15 residues. The DNA for the CDR3 is TGTGCCAGCAGCTTAGATCGGGAGGGCTGGAATGAGCAGTTCTTC. It encodes CASSLDREGWNEQFF.

The V and J genes are TRBV6-2 or TRBV6-3 and TRBJ2-7, with TRBD1 as a possible D gene (5 bases). V gave up 5 bases and J gave up 2 bases, with 13 bases separating them. CDR3 length: 14 residues. Looked up from germline, CDR1 is MNHEY and CDR2 is SVGEGT. CDR3 in DNA: TGTGCCAGCAGTCCCGCAGGGCAGGCCTACGAGCAGTACGTC. Its protein product is CASSPAGQAYEQYV.

The chain combines TRBV19 with TRBJ2-3, with 7 bases that match TRBD2. With V trimmed by 5 bases and J by 2 bases, 4 bases remained unmatched. The CDR3 is 14 residues long. Germline V gene data show CDR1 as LNHDA and CDR2 as SQIVND (reference sequence). CDR3 nucleotide sequence: TGTGCCAGTAGTGCGGGGACTACCACAGATACGCAGTATTTT. Translated: CASSAGTTTDTQYF.

This clonotype was counted between two and nine times. The DNA for the CDR3 is TGTGCCAGCAGCATAGGGACAGCAGGCCAAGAGACCCAGTACTTC. Its protein product is CASSIGTAGQETQYF. The chain uses TRBV7-7 and TRBJ2-5; 7 bases align to TRBD1. The V gene end was trimmed by 5 bases and the J gene end by 1 base; junction bases not matched to a gene: 7. This CDR3 spans 15 amino acids. Germline lookup yields CDR1 SSHAT and CDR2 FNYEAQ (reference sequence).

The chain carries TRBV7-3 and TRBJ1-2; a possible D gene is TRBD1 (6 bases). The germline V gene encodes CDR1 SGHTA and CDR2 FQGTGA. The ends were cut back, 5 bases at V and 8 bases at J, with 15 bases in the middle. The CDR3 loop spans 13 amino acids. The CDR3 DNA is TGTGCCAGCAGCCCTGGGGGGGCCAGGGGCTACACCTTC. It specifies CASSPGGARGYTF.

This clonotype has a handful of counts. In DNA form, the CDR3 reads TGTGCCAGTATCCGCGGGGTAGGCAATCAGCCCCAGCATTTT. This codes for CASIRGVGNQPQHF. The chain carries TRBV19 and TRBJ1-5; no clear D gene. Germline CDR1 is LNHDA and CDR2 is SQIVND (reference sequence). The CDR3 is made up of 14 amino acids. Trimming shortened V by 7 bases and J by 2 bases, and 12 bases separated the two germline ends.

V usage is TRBV5-6 and J usage is TRBJ2-7; D is possibly TRBD2 (7 bases). V dropped 0 bases and J dropped 3 bases, with 19 bases sitting between them. The germline CDR1 and CDR2 sequences are SGHDT and YYEEEE. CDR3 length equals 17 residues. The CDR3 bases are TGTGCCAGCAGCTTGGGGTTGTCGGTGGGAGGGGGCTACGAGCAGTACGTC. This sequence encodes CASSLGLSVGGGYEQYV.

This clonotype was counted a few times. V gene TRBV19 combines with J gene TRBJ1-4; D is undetermined. V was cut by 3 bases and J by 1 base, with 6 bases left in between. Germline assignment: CDR1 LNHDA and CDR2 SQIVND (reference sequence). The CDR3 length is 14 residues. The CDR3 here is CASSIWGTNEKLFF. CDR3 DNA sequence: TGTGCCAGTAGTATCTGGGGAACTAATGAAAAACTGTTTTTT.

This chain joins TRBV7-8 and TRBJ2-5; 9 positions agree with TRBD1. J lost 5 bases, V lost 5 bases, and 15 bases had no gene match. CDR1 and CDR2 from the germline V gene are SGHVS and FQNEAQ. The CDR3 is 17 amino acids. In nucleotides, the CDR3 is TGTGCCAGCAGCGACCCGGGACAGGGAAGGGTGGTGGAGACCCAGTACTTC. Encoded protein: CASSDPGQGRVVETQYF.

This clonotype showed up just a few times. The V and J genes are TRBV6-8 and TRBJ2-7, with D perhaps matching TRBD1 or TRBD2 (6 bases each). V was clipped by 8 bases and J by 3 bases, with 14 bases between them. CDR1 is MNHGY, CDR2 SAAAGT, per germline. The CDR3 is 13 amino acids. The CDR3 is CASRRGRGYEQYF. The CDR3 DNA follows: TGTGCCAGCCGGCGGGGCAGGGGCTACGAGCAGTACTTC.

This clonotype has only one observation. DNA of the CDR3: TGCAGTGCTAGCGACCATCAAGCGGGGAATTACAATGAGCAGTTCTTC. Translating gives CSASDHQAGNYNEQFF. The chain couples TRBV20-1 to TRBJ2-1, with 7 bases matching TRBD2. With 3 bases clipped from V and 4 bases from J, the junction kept 12 bases outside the gene matches. Per the germline V gene, CDR1 is DFQATT and CDR2 is SNEGSKA (reference sequence). The CDR3 is 16 amino acids.

V usage is TRBV19 and J usage is TRBJ1-1; D is unclear. V lost 3 bases and J 3 bases, leaving 11 bases between the germline ends. Germline CDR1 and CDR2: LNHDA and SQIVND (reference sequence). The CDR3 loop spans 14 amino acids. CDR3 in amino acids: CASSIAGLDTEAFF. CDR3 bases: TGTGCCAGTAGTATCGCTGGGTTGGACACTGAAGCTTTCTTT.

This clonotype was observed many times. The chain has TRBV7-2 and TRBJ2-2; 7 positions agree with TRBD2. Trimming at V came to 1 base and at J to 4 bases, leaving 6 bases not matched to a gene. Per the germline V gene, CDR1 is SGHTA and CDR2 is FQGNSA. The CDR3 length is 16 residues. CDR3 protein: CASSLVAGGVTGELFF. Written as DNA, the CDR3 is TGTGCCAGCAGCTTAGTAGCGGGCGGTGTCACCGGGGAGCTGTTTTTT.

This clonotype was counted at least ten times. V is TRBV7-2 and J is TRBJ2-4; 7 bases agree with TRBD1. With V trimmed by 4 bases and J by 0 bases, 9 bases remained unmatched. CDR3 length equals 17 residues. Germline V CDR1 and CDR2: SGHTA, FQGNSA. The CDR3 coding sequence is TGTGCCAGCAGCTCCATGGGGACAGAGCTAGCCAAAAACATTCAGTACTTC. It specifies CASSSMGTELAKNIQYF. Filled out from reference TRBV7-2 and TRBJ2-4, the complete variable domain reads GAGVSQSPSNKVTEKGKDVELRCDPISGHTALYWYRQSLGQGLEFLIYFQGNSAPDKSGLPSDRFSAERTGGSVSTLTIQRTQQEDSAVYLCASSSMGTELAKNIQYFGAGTRLSVL.

This clonotype was seen repeatedly, ten times or more. The chain is built from TRBV7-2 and TRBJ2-3; D possibly corresponds to TRBD2 (6 bases). Trimming removed 1 base from V and 1 base from J, with 9 bases in between. Germline CDR1 and CDR2: SGHTA and FQGNSA. This CDR3 is 15 amino acids long. Written as DNA, the CDR3 is TGTGCCAGCAGCTTAGGGCGGGACCGCACAGATACGCAGTATTTT. Its protein is CASSLGRDRTDTQYF.